This T cell receptor beta chain was obtained from a study of T cell changes during pregnancy in multiple sclerosis. Germline CDR1 and CDR2: LGHNA and YSLEER. V was trimmed by 0 bases and J by 1 base, leaving 9 bases between them. This CDR3 is built from 16 residues. Using immunoSEQ multiplex PCR, the repertoire was profiled, and TCRdb retains in-frame clones only, with some absent. Seen here are some 38,000 clones, approximately 94% observed once, and the top ten hold 0.3% to 0.45%. This chain joins TRBV4-3 and TRBJ2-2; D ambiguous. This specimen was CD4+ T cells from peripheral blood mononuclear cells, taken in the second trimester of pregnancy. This TCR was recovered from a female donor with multiple sclerosis, enrolled in a pregnancy study. Here the CDR3 DNA reads TGCGCCAGCAGCCAAGATCTCGCGAGGAACACCGGGGAGCTGTTTTTT. It specifies CASSQDLARNTGELFF.